The 23 T cell receptor beta chains below were found in one sample sequenced in a study of blood T cell repertoires in COVID-19. Clones were read by immunoSEQ multiplex PCR, and TCRdb kept only the in-frame ones, dropping some. The data hold around 92,000 clones, with around 84% observed a single time. Sequencing was performed on peripheral blood. Receptors originate from a woman aged 55-70 years in a cohort sampled during active or convalescent COVID-19.

The J gene is TRBJ2-3, the V gene TRBV19, with 7 positions matching TRBD2. The V and J ends lost 3 bases and 4 bases, in that order; junction bases with no gene match: 4. Germline V CDR1 and CDR2: LNHDA, SQIVND (reference sequence). CDR3 length equals 14 residues. CDR3 loop: CASSMFAGADTQYF. The CDR3 DNA is TGTGCCAGTAGTATGTTCGCGGGAGCAGATACGCAGTATTTT.

The chain couples TRBV7-8 to TRBJ1-5; 10 nucleotides match TRBD1. CDR1 and CDR2 (germline): SGHVS, FQNEAQ. The CDR3 contains 16 residues. Germline trimming cut 3 bases from V and 2 bases from J; bases unmatched to any gene: 4. CDR3 coding DNA: TGTGCCAGCAGCTTGTGGGACAGGGGCGGCAATCAGCCCCAGCATTTT. This translates into CASSLWDRGGNQPQHF.

The chain has TRBV5-4 and TRBJ1-1, with TRBD1 matching 10 bases. Germline V gives CDR1 SGHNT, CDR2 YYREEE (reference sequence). CDR3 length equals 15 residues. Germline trimming cut 4 bases from V and 0 bases from J; bases unmatched to any gene: 3. As DNA, the CDR3 is TGTGCCAGCAGCCGGACAGGGGGGCTGAACACTGAAGCTTTCTTT. Amino acids: CASSRTGGLNTEAFF.

The chain links TRBV3-1 (or the pseudogene TRBV3-2) to TRBJ1-3; D is uncertain. The CDR3 spans 14 residues. From germline, CDR1 is LGHDT and CDR2 YNNKEL (reference sequence). V was pared by 4 bases and J by 0 bases, with 7 bases between. As DNA, the CDR3 is TGTGCCAGCAGCCGAGGGAGCTCTGGAAACACCATATATTTT. Translation gives CASSRGSSGNTIYF.

The table lists this clone with a count of one. The chain employs TRBV6-5 and TRBJ2-2; a weak D match, TRBD2 (5 bases). V lost 6 bases, J lost 0 bases, and 11 bases lay in between. Germline V gene lookup returns CDR1 MNHEY and CDR2 SVGAGI. CDR3 length: 15 amino acids. CDR3 amino acids: CASSWTATNTGELFF. The CDR3 DNA reads TGTGCCAGCAGCTGGACTGCTACGAACACCGGGGAGCTGTTTTTT.

The CDR3 nucleotides are TGTGCCAGCAGCTTAGGGAGTAAGGACTATGGCTACACCTTC. Translation: CASSLGSKDYGYTF. This chain links TRBV7-8 with TRBJ1-2; D remains ambiguous. There are 14 residues in the CDR3. Germline CDR1 and CDR2: SGHVS and FQNEAQ. Trimming stripped 1 base from V and 3 bases from J, with 9 bases between.

This chain joins TRBV14 and TRBJ2-2; 7 nucleotides agree with TRBD2. Looked up from germline, CDR1 is SGHDN and CDR2 is FVKESK. Trimming removed 4 bases from V and 6 bases from J; junction bases left unmatched: 5. This CDR3 is 14 amino acids long. The CDR3 sequence: CASSRGLGAGELFF. The CDR3 DNA is TGTGCCAGCAGCCGAGGACTAGGGGCCGGGGAGCTGTTTTTT.

The CDR3 reads CATASYNGQETQYF. In nucleotides, the CDR3 is TGTGCCACCGCCTCCTATAATGGCCAAGAGACCCAGTACTTC. The chain combines TRBV15 with TRBJ2-5; D gene ambiguous. V dropped 8 bases and J dropped 1 base, with 14 bases sitting between them. CDR1 and CDR2 from the germline V gene are LNHNV and YYDKDF (reference sequence). This CDR3 has 14 amino acids.

This rearrangement joins TRBV19 to TRBJ2-3, with D maybe TRBD1 (5 bases). CDR1 is LNHDA and CDR2 is SQIVND in the germline V gene (reference sequence). This CDR3 contains 15 residues. Trimming took 3 bases from V and 3 from J, leaving 13 bases between them. The CDR3 DNA reads as TGTGCCAGTAGTATTGGGGTTACAGGTACAGATACGCAGTATTTT. It specifies CASSIGVTGTDTQYF.

The CDR3 here is CASSTTGGNYEQYF. The CDR3, as DNA: TGTGCCAGCAGCACGACAGGGGGTAACTACGAGCAGTACTTC. The chain is built from TRBV9 and TRBJ2-7, with 9 bases identical to TRBD1. Germline V lookup: CDR1 SGDLS, CDR2 YYNGEE. The V and J ends lost 4 bases and 3 bases, in that order; junction bases with no gene match: 5. The CDR3 consists of 14 residues. The full variable domain, rest sourced from reference TRBV9 and TRBJ2-7, is DSGVTQTPKHLITATGQRVTLRCSPRSGDLSVYWYQQSLDQGLQFLIQYYNGEERAKGNILERFSAQQFPDLHSELNLSSLELGDSALYFCASSTTGGNYEQYFGPGTRLTVT.

V and J are TRBV3-1 (or the pseudogene TRBV3-2) and TRBJ2-3; 11 nucleotides line up with TRBD2. The CDR3 has 16 amino acids. Losses at the gene ends were 4 bases for V and 1 base for J; bases not matched to a gene: 4. CDR1 is LGHDT, CDR2 YNNKEL, per germline (reference sequence). CDR3 coding DNA: TGTGCCAGCAGCCTTAGCGGGGGGGCCGGCACAGATACGCAGTATTTT. Translating gives CASSLSGGAGTDTQYF.

J is TRBJ2-7 and V is TRBV19; D is perhaps TRBD1 (6 bases). This CDR3 region has 14 residues. Germline CDR1 and CDR2: LNHDA and SQIVND (reference sequence). V gave up 3 bases and J gave up 1 base, with 10 bases separating them. The CDR3 DNA is TGTGCCAGTAGTATTGGGGGCTTTTCCTACGAGCAGTACTTC. Translated, it gives CASSIGGFSYEQYF.

The V and J genes are TRBV13 and TRBJ2-1, with D possibly being TRBD1 (6 bases). Germline V gives CDR1 PRHDT, CDR2 FYEKMQ (reference sequence). Trimming left V 5 bases short and J 13 bases short, with 18 bases between. The CDR3 is made up of 13 amino acids. CDR3 protein: CASSRNRVWGQFF. CDR3 DNA: TGTGCCAGCAGCCGGAACAGGGTCTGGGGACAGTTCTTC.

J is TRBJ2-1 and V is TRBV12-3 or TRBV12-4; 7 bases are shared with TRBD1. V shed 5 bases and J 6 bases; nucleotides not matched to a gene: 1. This CDR3 has 12 amino acids. The CDR3 loop is CASSRQGNEQFF. The CDR3 bases are TGTGCCAGCAGTCGACAGGGCAATGAGCAGTTCTTC.

The V call is TRBV30, the J call TRBJ1-2, with a weak D call TRBD1 (5 bases). V gave up 2 bases and J gave up 4 bases, with 11 bases separating them. The CDR3 sequence is 13 residues long. Per the germline V gene, CDR1 is GTSNPN and CDR2 is SVGIG (reference sequence). The CDR3 reads CAWSLAQGYGYTF. Written as DNA, the CDR3 is TGTGCCTGGAGTCTGGCCCAGGGCTATGGCTACACCTTC.

The chain has TRBV5-4 and TRBJ2-1; 14 positions agree with TRBD2. The germline CDR1 and CDR2 sequences are SGHNT and YYREEE (reference sequence). This CDR3 region has 19 residues. V dropped 5 bases and J dropped 1; count of bases not matched to a gene: 11. This chain's CDR3 is CASSPGLAGGQWSYNEQFF. CDR3 DNA sequence: TGTGCCAGCAGTCCAGGACTAGCGGGAGGCCAGTGGTCCTACAATGAGCAGTTCTTC. The complete variable domain, with remaining parts taken from reference TRBV5-4 and TRBJ2-1, reads ETGVTQSPTHLIKTRGQQVTLRCSSQSGHNTVSWYQQALGQGPQFIFQYYREEENGRGNFPPRFSGLQFPNYSSELNVNALELDDSALYLCASSPGLAGGQWSYNEQFFGPGTRLTVL.

This clone was seen only a few times. The chain has TRBV11-3 and TRBJ2-1; 11 bases line up with TRBD2. The germline CDR1 and CDR2 sequences are SGHNT and YENEEA. The CDR3 sequence is 15 residues long. V trimming: 5 bases; J trimming: 2 bases; junction bases outside the gene matches: 2. CDR3 nucleotides: TGTGCCAGCAGCCTAGCGGGGGGTGCCTACAATGAGCAGTTCTTC. Residues: CASSLAGGAYNEQFF.

J is TRBJ1-1 and V is TRBV7-9, with 9 nucleotides matching TRBD1. The CDR3 has 14 residues. The V gene's germline CDR1 is SEHNR and CDR2 FQNEAQ (reference sequence). V shed 5 bases and J 2 bases; nucleotides not matched to a gene: 3. CDR3 coding DNA: TGTGCCAGCAGCAAGACAGGGGGTAACACTGAAGCTTTCTTT. This translates into CASSKTGGNTEAFF.

V gene TRBV5-4 combines with J gene TRBJ2-7; 11 bases fit TRBD2. Germline V gene data show CDR1 as SGHNT and CDR2 as YYREEE (reference sequence). The CDR3 length is 15 residues. V lost 4 bases to trimming and J lost 3 bases; unmatched junction nucleotides: 6. CDR3: CASSPGGTSGYEQYF. As DNA, the CDR3 is TGTGCCAGCAGCCCCGGAGGGACTAGCGGCTACGAGCAGTACTTC. The whole variable domain, filled in from reference TRBV5-4 and TRBJ2-7, reads ETGVTQSPTHLIKTRGQQVTLRCSSQSGHNTVSWYQQALGQGPQFIFQYYREEENGRGNFPPRFSGLQFPNYSSELNVNALELDDSALYLCASSPGGTSGYEQYFGPGTRLTVT.

The rearrangement uses TRBV3-1 (or the pseudogene TRBV3-2) and TRBJ1-3; unclear D gene. The CDR3 is made up of 16 amino acids. Germline V gives CDR1 LGHDT, CDR2 YNNKEL (reference sequence). V was trimmed by 4 bases and J by 0 bases, leaving 13 bases between them. Here the CDR3 DNA reads TGTGCCAGCAGCCCGAGGGAGGCCCTCTCTGGAAACACCATATATTTT. It codes for CASSPREALSGNTIYF.

The chain links TRBV18 to TRBJ1-6; possibly TRBD1 for D (6 bases). This CDR3 has 15 residues. The germline V gene encodes CDR1 KGHSH and CDR2 LQKENI. V was cut by 5 bases and J by 5 bases, with 13 bases left in between. The CDR3 loop reads CASSSDSPNNSPLHF. The CDR3 DNA reads as TGTGCCAGCTCATCGGACAGCCCTAATAATTCACCCCTCCACTTT.

V and J are TRBV5-1 and TRBJ1-2, with TRBD1 identical over 7 bases. The CDR3 covers 13 residues. The V segment lost 5 bases and the J segment 4 bases; nucleotides outside the gene matches: 5. Germline-derived CDR1 and CDR2 are SGHRS and YFSETQ. The CDR3 coding sequence is TGCGCCAGCAGAGGACAGGACGGCTATGGCTACACCTTC. Translated: CASRGQDGYGYTF.

This chain uses TRBV3-1 (or the pseudogene TRBV3-2) with TRBJ1-3; TRBD1 might be the D (6 bases). V lost 1 base and J lost 1, with 8 bases in between. CDR1 LGHDT and CDR2 YNNKEL come from the germline V gene (reference sequence). The CDR3 runs 15 residues. CDR3 DNA sequence: TGTGCCAGCAGCCAAGGCAGGGGTTCTGGAAACACCATATATTTT. Translation: CASSQGRGSGNTIYF.